This T cell receptor (beta chain) comes out of a study of blood T cell repertoires in COVID-19. Study context: Spain, Italy and the United States supplied samples that represented acute and convalescent COVID-19. The analysed material was cDNA or gDNA that came from T cells, B-cell-depleted T cells, or PBMCs.

How the authors handled the data: Amplification of reference gene primers was used by the study to estimate nucleated cell counts. Here immunoSEQ multiplex PCR was the method, and the copy in TCRdb shows in-frame clones only, minus some. V and J calls and clone size follow that table, whereas D and trimming were derived from the DNA. Of around 31,000 clones in the sample, approximately 91% were seen once. CDR1 and CDR2 from the germline V gene are MNHNY and SVGAGI (reference sequence). The length of the CDR3 is 19 residues. Deletions cut 5 bases from V and 4 bases from J, with 27 bases between. The clonotype comes from a man aged 60 to 69 with acute or convalescent COVID-19. The V and J genes are TRBV6-6 and TRBJ2-1; maybe TRBD2 (5 bases). The sequenced sample consisted of peripheral blood. The CDR3 DNA is TGTGCCAGCAGTCCGCTTTTGACCGGGATTCAGAGGCAGTACAATGAGCAGTTCTTC. Translated, it gives CASSPLLTGIQRQYNEQFF.